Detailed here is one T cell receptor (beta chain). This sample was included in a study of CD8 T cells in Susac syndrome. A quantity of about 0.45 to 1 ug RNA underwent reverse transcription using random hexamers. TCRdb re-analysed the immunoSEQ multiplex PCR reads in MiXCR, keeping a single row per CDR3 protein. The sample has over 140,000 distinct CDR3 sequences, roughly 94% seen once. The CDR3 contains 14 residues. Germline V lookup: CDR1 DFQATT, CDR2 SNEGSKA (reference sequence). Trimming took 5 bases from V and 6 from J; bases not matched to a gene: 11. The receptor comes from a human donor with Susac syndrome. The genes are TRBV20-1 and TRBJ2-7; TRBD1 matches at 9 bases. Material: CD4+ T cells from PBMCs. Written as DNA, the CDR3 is TGCAGTGCTTGTTGCCGGGACAGGGTGGGCGAGCAGTACTTC. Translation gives CSACCRDRVGEQYF.